This T cell receptor (beta chain) stems from a study of beta chain features in type 1 diabetes. Sequencing targeted expressed TCRB transcripts, as all isolated RNA had been reverse transcribed. The assay was immunoSEQ multiplex PCR, and TCRdb's table has in-frame clones only and misses some. Of 250,000 to 350,000 clones listed, roughly 15% were seen once; the top ten hold more than 6.5%. The receptor was isolated from a man in his thirties or forties in good health. Sequenced: central memory CD4+ T cells from blood.

The chain's CDR3 is CASSIQLGQGARELFF. CDR3 nucleotide sequence: TGTGCCAGTAGTATCCAACTGGGACAGGGGGCGAGGGAGCTGTTTTTT. The rearrangement joins TRBV19 to TRBJ2-2; 12 bases agree with TRBD1. The V gene end was trimmed by 3 bases and the J gene end by 9 bases; junction bases not matched to a gene: 8. This CDR3 contains 16 residues. Germline CDR1 is LNHDA and CDR2 is SQIVND (reference sequence).